This TCR beta chain comes out of a study of blood T cell repertoires in COVID-19. Study information: Donors in the United States, Italy and Spain gave samples during acute or convalescent COVID-19. The cDNA or gDNA used as material had been derived from T cells, B-cell-depleted T cells, or PBMCs.

Germline V CDR1 and CDR2: KGHSH, LQKENI. The CDR3 covers 16 residues. Trimming took off 6 bases at V and 0 bases at J, with 17 bases between the two ends. Seattle patient enrollment occurred during active infection, with longitudinal follow-up thereafter. TCRdb keeps only in-frame clones here, not all; method: immunoSEQ multiplex PCR. The sample shows approximately 99,000 clones, about 90% of them seen only once. This chain connects TRBV18 to TRBJ2-5; TRBD2 is a possible D gene (7 bases). The TCR was taken from a man aged 45-65 years with COVID-19, enrolled during active disease. Sequencing used peripheral blood. This chain's CDR3 is CASSLQRGGDQETQYF. CDR3 in DNA: TGTGCCAGCTCTCTCCAACGAGGGGGGGACCAAGAGACCCAGTACTTC.